This TCR beta chain was recovered during a study of T cell clones after liver transplantation. The junction had 4 bases not matched to a gene; V was cut back by 6 bases and J by 2 bases. Germline CDR1 reads MNHEY; CDR2 reads SVGAGI. CDR3 length: 14 amino acids. The assay was immunoSEQ multiplex PCR, and TCRdb's table has in-frame clones only and misses some. The sample records around 75,000 clones, less than 90% being singletons. This sample comprised CD4+ T cells from blood, obtained around 50 months after liver transplant. This TCR came from a human patient who received a liver transplant. Some T cells may have originated in the graft donor. The chain combines TRBV6-5 with TRBJ1-5; 7 nucleotides agree with TRBD1. CDR3 nucleotide sequence: TGTGCCAGCAGGGAACAGGGGCGCAATCAGCCCCAGCATTTT. Residues: CASREQGRNQPQHF.